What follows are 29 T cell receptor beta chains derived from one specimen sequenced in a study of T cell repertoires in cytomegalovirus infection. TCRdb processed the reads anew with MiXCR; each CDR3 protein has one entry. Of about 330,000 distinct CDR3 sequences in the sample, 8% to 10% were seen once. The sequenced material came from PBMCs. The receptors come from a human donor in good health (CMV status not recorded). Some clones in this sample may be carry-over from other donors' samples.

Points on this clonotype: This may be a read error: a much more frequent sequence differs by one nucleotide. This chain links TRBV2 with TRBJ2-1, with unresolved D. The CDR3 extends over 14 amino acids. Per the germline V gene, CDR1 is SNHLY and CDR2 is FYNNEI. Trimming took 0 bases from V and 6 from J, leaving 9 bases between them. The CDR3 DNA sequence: TGTGCCAGCAGTGAAGCGGACCCAACCAATGAGCAGTTCTTC. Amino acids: CASSEADPTNEQFF.

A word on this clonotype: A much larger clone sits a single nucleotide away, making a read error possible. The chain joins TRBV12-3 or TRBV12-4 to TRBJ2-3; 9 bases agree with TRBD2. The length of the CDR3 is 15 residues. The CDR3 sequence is CANSPSGIGTDTQYF. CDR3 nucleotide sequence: TGTGCCAACAGTCCTAGCGGGATTGGGACAGATACGCAGTATTTT.

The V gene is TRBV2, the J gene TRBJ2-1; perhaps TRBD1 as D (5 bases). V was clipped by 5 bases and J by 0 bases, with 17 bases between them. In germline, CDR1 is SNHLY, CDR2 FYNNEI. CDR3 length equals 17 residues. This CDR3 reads CASSSPHQGLSYNEQFF. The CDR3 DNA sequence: TGTGCCAGCAGTTCCCCCCATCAGGGTCTCTCCTACAATGAGCAGTTCTTC.

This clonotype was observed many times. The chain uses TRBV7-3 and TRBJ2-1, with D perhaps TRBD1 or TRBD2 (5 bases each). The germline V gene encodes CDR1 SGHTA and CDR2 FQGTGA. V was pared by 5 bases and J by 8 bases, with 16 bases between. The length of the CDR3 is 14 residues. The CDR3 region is CASSRGPLDDEQFF. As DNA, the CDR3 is TGTGCCAGCAGCAGGGGACCGCTAGACGATGAGCAGTTCTTC. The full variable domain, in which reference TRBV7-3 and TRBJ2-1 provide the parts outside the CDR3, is GAGVSQTPSNKVTEKGKYVELRCDPISGHTALYWYRQSLGQGPEFLIYFQGTGAADDSGLPNDRFFAVRPEGSVSTLKIQRTERGDSAVYLCASSRGPLDDEQFFGPGTRLTVL.

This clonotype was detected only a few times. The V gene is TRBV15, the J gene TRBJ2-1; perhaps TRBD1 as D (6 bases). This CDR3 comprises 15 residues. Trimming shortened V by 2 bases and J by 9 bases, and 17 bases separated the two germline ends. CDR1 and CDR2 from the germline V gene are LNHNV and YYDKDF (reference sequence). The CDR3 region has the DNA TGTGCCACCAGCAGACTCGACAGGCCCCTGATTGAGCAGTTCTTC. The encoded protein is CATSRLDRPLIEQFF.

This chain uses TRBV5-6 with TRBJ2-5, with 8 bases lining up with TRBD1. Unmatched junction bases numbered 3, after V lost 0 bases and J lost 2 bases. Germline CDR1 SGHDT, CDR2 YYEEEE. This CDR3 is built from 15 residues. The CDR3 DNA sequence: TGTGCCAGCAGCTTGGACAGGGGGAGGCAAGAGACCCAGTACTTC. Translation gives CASSLDRGRQETQYF.

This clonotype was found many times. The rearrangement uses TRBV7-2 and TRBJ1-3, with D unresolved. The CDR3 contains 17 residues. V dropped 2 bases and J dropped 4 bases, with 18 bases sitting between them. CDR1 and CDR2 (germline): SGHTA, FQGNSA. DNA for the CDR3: TGTGCCAGCAGCTTAAGGTCCGAACCTACGCCAGGAAACACCATATATTTT. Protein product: CASSLRSEPTPGNTIYF.

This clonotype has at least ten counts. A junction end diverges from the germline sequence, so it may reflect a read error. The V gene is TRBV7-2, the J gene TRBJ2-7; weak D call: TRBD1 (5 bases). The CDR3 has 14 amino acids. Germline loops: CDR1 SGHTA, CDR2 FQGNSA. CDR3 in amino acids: CASTLDRSSYEQYF. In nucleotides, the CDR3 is TGTGCCAGCACCTTAGACAGAAGCTCCTACGAGCAGTACTTC.

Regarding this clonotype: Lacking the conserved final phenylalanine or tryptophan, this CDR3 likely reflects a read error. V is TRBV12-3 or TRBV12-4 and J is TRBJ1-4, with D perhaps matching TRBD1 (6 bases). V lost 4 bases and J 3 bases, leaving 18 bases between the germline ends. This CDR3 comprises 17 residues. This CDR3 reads CASSYQGRGASNEKLFL. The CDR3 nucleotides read TGTGCCAGCAGTTATCAGGGGCGGGGGGCTTCTAATGAAAAACTGTTTCTT.

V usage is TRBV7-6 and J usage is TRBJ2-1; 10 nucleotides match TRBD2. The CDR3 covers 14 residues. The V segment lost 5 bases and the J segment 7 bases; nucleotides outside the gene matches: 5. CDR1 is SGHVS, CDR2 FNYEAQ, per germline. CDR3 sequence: CASSKASGSNEQFF. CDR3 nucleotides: TGTGCCAGCAGCAAGGCTAGCGGGAGTAATGAGCAGTTCTTC.

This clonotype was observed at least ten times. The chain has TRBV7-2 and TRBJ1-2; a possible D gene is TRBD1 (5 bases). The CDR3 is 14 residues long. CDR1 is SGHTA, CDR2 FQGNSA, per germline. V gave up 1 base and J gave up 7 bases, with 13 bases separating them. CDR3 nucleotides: TGTGCCAGCAGCTTAGTAGAGGGGTTTAGTGGCTACACCTTC. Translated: CASSLVEGFSGYTF.

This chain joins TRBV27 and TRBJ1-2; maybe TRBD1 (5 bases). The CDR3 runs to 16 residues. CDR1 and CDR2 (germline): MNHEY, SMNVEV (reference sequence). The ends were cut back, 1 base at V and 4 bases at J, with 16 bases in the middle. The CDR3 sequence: CASSLLAGSSVYGYTF. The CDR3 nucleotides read TGTGCCAGCAGTTTATTGGCAGGGTCATCAGTCTATGGCTACACCTTC.

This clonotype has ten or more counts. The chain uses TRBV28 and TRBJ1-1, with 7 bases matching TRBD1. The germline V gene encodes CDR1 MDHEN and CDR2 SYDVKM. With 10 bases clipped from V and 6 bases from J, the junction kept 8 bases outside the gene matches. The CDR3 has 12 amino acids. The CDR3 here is CAIADRTPEAFF. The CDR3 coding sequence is TGTGCCATCGCGGACAGGACCCCTGAAGCTTTCTTT.

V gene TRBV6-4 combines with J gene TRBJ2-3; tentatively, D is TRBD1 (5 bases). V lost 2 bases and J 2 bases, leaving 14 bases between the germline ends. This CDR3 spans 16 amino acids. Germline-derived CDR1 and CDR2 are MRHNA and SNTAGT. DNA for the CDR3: TGTGCCAGCAGTGACCTGGCAGGGATCCCCACAGATACGCAGTATTTT. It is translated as CASSDLAGIPTDTQYF.

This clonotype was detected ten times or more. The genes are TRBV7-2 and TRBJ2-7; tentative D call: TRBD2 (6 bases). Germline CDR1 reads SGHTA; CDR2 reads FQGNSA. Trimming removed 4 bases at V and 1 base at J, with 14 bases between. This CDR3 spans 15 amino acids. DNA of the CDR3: TGTGCCAGCAGCTCCTTAGGACTATCTTCCTACGAGCAGTACTTC. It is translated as CASSSLGLSSYEQYF.

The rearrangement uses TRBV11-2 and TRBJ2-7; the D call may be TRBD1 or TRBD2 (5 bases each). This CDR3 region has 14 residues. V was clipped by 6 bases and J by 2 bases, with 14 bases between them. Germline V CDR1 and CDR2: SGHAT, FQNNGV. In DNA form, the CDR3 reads TGTGCCAGCAGACGAGGGGACGCACCCTACGAGCAGTACTTC. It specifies CASRRGDAPYEQYF.

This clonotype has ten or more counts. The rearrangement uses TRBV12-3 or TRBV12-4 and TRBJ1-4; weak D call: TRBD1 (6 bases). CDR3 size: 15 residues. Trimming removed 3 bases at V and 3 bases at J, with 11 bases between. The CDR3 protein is CASSFRTASNEKLFF. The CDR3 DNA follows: TGTGCCAGCAGTTTCCGGACAGCCTCTAATGAAAAACTGTTTTTT.

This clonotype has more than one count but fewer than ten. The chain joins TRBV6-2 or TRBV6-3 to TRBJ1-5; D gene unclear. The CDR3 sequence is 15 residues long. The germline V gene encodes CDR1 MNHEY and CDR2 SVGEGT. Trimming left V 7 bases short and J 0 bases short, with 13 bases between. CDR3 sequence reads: CASKFKGTSNQPQHF. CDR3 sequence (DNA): TGTGCCAGCAAATTTAAAGGAACTAGCAATCAGCCCCAGCATTTT.

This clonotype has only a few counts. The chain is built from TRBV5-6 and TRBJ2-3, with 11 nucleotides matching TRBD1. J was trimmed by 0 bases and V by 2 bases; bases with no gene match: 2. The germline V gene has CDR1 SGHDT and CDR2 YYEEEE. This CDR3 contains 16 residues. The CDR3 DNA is TGTGCCAGCAGCTTAAGGACAGGGGGCAGCACAGATACGCAGTATTTT. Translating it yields CASSLRTGGSTDTQYF.

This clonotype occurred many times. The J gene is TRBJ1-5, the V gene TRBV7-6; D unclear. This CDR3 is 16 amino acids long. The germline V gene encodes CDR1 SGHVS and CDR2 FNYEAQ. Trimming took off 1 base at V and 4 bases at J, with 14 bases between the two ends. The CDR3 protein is CASSLGSRASNQPQHF. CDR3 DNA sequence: TGTGCCAGCAGCTTAGGATCGAGGGCCTCAAATCAGCCCCAGCATTTT.

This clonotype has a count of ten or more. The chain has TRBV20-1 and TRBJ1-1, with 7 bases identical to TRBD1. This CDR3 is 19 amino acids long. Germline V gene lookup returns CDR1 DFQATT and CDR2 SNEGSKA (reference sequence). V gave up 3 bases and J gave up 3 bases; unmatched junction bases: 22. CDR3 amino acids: CSARGRNLDRASAHTEAFF. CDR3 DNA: TGCAGTGCTAGGGGACGGAACTTAGACAGGGCCAGTGCACACACTGAAGCTTTCTTT.

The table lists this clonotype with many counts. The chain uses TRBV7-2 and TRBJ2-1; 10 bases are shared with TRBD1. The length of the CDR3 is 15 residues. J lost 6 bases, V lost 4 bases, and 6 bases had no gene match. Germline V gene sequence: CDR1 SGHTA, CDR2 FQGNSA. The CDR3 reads CASSSPWTGGNEQFF. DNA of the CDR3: TGTGCCAGCAGCTCCCCCTGGACAGGGGGCAATGAGCAGTTCTTC.

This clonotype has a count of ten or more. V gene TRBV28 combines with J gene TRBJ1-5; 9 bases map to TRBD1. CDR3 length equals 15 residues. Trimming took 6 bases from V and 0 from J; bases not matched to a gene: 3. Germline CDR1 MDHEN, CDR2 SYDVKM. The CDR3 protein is CASRVTGGSNQPQHF. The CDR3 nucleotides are TGTGCCAGCAGGGTGACAGGGGGTAGCAATCAGCCCCAGCATTTT.

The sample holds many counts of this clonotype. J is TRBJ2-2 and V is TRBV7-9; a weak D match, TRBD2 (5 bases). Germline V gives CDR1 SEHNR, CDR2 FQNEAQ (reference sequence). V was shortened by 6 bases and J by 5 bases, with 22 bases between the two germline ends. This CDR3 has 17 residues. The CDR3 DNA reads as TGTGCCAGCAGGTGGATCGCCGGGGAATTAAAAACCGGGGAGCTGTTTTTT. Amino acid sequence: CASRWIAGELKTGELFF.

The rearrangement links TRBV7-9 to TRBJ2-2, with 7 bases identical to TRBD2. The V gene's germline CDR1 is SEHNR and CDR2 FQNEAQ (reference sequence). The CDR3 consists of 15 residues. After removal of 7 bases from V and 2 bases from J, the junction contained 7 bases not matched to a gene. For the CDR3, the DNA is TGTGCCAGCACCCCCTCTAGCGGAAACACCGGGGAGCTGTTTTTT. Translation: CASTPSSGNTGELFF.

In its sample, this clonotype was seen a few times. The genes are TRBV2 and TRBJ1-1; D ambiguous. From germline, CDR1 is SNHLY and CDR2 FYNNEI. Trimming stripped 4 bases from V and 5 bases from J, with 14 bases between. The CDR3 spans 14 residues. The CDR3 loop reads CASSGTLSKTEAFF. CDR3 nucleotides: TGTGCCAGCAGTGGGACCCTAAGCAAAACTGAAGCTTTCTTT.

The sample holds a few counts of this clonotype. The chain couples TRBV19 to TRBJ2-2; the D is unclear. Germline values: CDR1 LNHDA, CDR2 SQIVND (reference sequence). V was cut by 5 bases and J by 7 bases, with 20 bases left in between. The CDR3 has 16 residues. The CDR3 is CASSLHGLPQGGELFF. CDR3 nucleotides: TGTGCCAGTAGTCTTCACGGCCTACCTCAAGGCGGGGAGCTGTTTTTT.

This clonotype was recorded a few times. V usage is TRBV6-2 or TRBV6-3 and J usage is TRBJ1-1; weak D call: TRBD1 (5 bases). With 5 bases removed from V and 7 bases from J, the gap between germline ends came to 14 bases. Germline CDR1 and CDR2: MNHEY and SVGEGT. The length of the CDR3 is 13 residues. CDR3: CASSRRTGGEAFF. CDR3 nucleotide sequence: TGTGCCAGCAGTCGACGGACGGGGGGTGAAGCTTTCTTT.

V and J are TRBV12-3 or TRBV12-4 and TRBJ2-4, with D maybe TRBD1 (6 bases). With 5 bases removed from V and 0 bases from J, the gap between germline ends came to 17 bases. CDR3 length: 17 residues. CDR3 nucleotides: TGTGCCAGCAGTGAACCGACAGGACCCCTAGCCAAAAACATTCAGTACTTC. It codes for CASSEPTGPLAKNIQYF.